This is a list of T cell receptor beta chains from one sample in a study of blood T cell repertoires in COVID-19. The repertoire was sequenced with immunoSEQ multiplex PCR; TCRdb's copy has only in-frame clones and lacks some. The table shows 95,000 to 150,000 clones, with around 83% occurring only once. The sample consisted of PBMCs or T cells enriched from blood (not recorded which). The receptors were sampled from a woman aged 25 to 45 who had recovered from COVID-19. CDR3s include the opening cysteine and the closing phenylalanine or tryptophan. Fields, in order: J gene, V gene, CDR3 protein.

J: TRBJ1-2; V: TRBV20-1; CDR3: CSAPGRGGYTF
J: TRBJ1-5; V: TRBV28; CDR3: CASSPGQGVVNQPQHF
J: TRBJ1-6; V: TRBV3-1/TRBV3-2; CDR3: CASSQFPGQQNSPLHF
J: TRBJ2-5; V: TRBV11-2; CDR3: CASSLASGTFQETQYF
J: TRBJ1-1; V: TRBV3-1/TRBV3-2; CDR3: CASSQEGRQAFF
J: TRBJ1-2; V: TRBV29-1; CDR3: CSVATGGAYGYTF
J: TRBJ2-2; V: TRBV18; CDR3: CASSPLGGFSGELFF
J: TRBJ2-2; V: TRBV7-7; CDR3: CASSKGLVGNTGELFF
J: TRBJ2-7; V: TRBV19; CDR3: CASTSASGSYEQYF
J: TRBJ2-2; V: TRBV24-1; CDR3: CATSDWASGGGELFF
J: TRBJ2-7; V: TRBV2; CDR3: CASRRDRGPYEQYF
J: TRBJ2-7; V: TRBV29-1; CDR3: CSVEVRTGYEQYF
J: TRBJ1-6; V: TRBV28; CDR3: CASSLYSWDRVNSPLHF
J: TRBJ2-4; V: TRBV15; CDR3: CATDRGGEAKNIQYF
J: TRBJ1-1; V: TRBV7-9; CDR3: CASSGRQGPMNTEAFF
J: TRBJ1-5; V: TRBV6-2/TRBV6-3; CDR3: CASSSRQGSNQPQHF
J: TRBJ1-2; V: TRBV7-2; CDR3: CASSLGPFSRANYGYTF
J: TRBJ2-1; V: TRBV21-1; CDR3: CASSKCRDRRLNEQFF